Each of the 16 T cell receptor beta chains below was sequenced from the same sample in a study of T cells after yellow fever vaccination. TCRdb ran MiXCR on the 5' RACE reads and lists one entry per CDR3 protein. The sample lists approximately 110,000 distinct CDR3 sequences, 8.4% occurring once. Sequencing was performed on CD8+ T cells sorted from PBMCs, taken 45 days after the yellow fever booster vaccination. The receptors stem from a man aged 30 to 45 who received the YFV17D yellow fever vaccine.

Remarks on this clonotype: One base away lies a much larger clone, so this may be a sequencing read error. This chain uses TRBV7-9 with TRBJ2-7, with D maybe TRBD1 (6 bases). CDR1 is SEHNR and CDR2 is FQNEAQ in the germline V gene (reference sequence). CDR3 size: 17 residues. CDR3 in amino acids: CAISRRKPTGDSYEQYF. The CDR3 nucleotides are TGTGCCATCAGCCGTAGGAAGCCGACAGGCGACTCCTACGAGCAGTACTTC.

This clonotype was seen repeatedly, ten times or more. This chain uses TRBV9 with TRBJ2-3; D is uncertain. CDR1 is SGDLS, CDR2 YYNGEE, per germline. Trimming stripped 4 bases from V and 5 bases from J, with 14 bases between. The CDR3 is 14 residues long. For the CDR3, the DNA is TGTGCCAGCAGCCCTCTCCGCTGGGGAGATACGCAGTATTTT. This gives the protein CASSPLRWGDTQYF.

The chain recombines TRBV23-1 with TRBJ2-3; D is unresolved. TRBV23-1 belongs to the ORF category, with a function that is uncertain. The germline V and J ends were trimmed by 8 bases and 6 bases, with 21 bases remaining between them. The length of the CDR3 is 15 residues. CDR3 nucleotides: TGCGCCAGCCCCACCGCACCTCAGGAAGGGGATACGCAGTATTTT. This encodes CASPTAPQEGDTQYF.

The chain joins TRBV7-7 to TRBJ1-4, with 8 bases fitting TRBD1. The CDR3 runs 16 residues. Germline CDR1 reads SSHAT; CDR2 reads FNYEAQ (reference sequence). With V trimmed by 0 bases and J by 8 bases, 8 bases remained unmatched. The CDR3 bases are TGTGCCAGCAGCTTAGCGACAGGGGCGTTATGGGAAAAACTGTTTTTT. Residues: CASSLATGALWEKLFF. The variable domain in full, with the rest retrieved from reference TRBV7-7 and TRBJ1-4, is GAGVSQSPRYKVTKRGQDVTLRCDPISSHATLYWYQQALGQGPEFLTYFNYEAQPDKSGLPSDRFSAERPEGSISTLTIQRTEQRDSAMYRCASSLATGALWEKLFFGSGTQLSVL.

The V gene is TRBV9, the J gene TRBJ2-5, with 9 bases that match TRBD1. V was clipped by 0 bases and J by 5 bases; unmatched bases: 5. The CDR3 runs to 15 residues. Looked up from germline, CDR1 is SGDLS and CDR2 is YYNGEE. The CDR3 DNA follows: TGTGCCAGCAGCGTAGAAGGACAGGGGATGGAGACCCAGTACTTC. It specifies CASSVEGQGMETQYF.

About this clonotype: This may be a read error: a much more frequent sequence differs by one nucleotide. The rearrangement uses TRBV10-2 and TRBJ2-1; 12 nucleotides line up with TRBD2. V shed 1 base and J 9 bases; nucleotides not matched to a gene: 10. Germline CDR1 WSHSY, CDR2 SAAADI. The CDR3 is made up of 17 amino acids. CDR3 residues: CASSELTSGSANGEQFF. In DNA, the CDR3 is TGCGCCAGCAGTGAGTTGACTAGCGGGAGTGCCAACGGTGAGCAGTTCTTC.

In this sample, this clonotype turned up many times. The gene calls are TRBV7-9 and TRBJ1-1; a possible D gene is TRBD1 (5 bases). This CDR3 is built from 14 residues. Germline assignment: CDR1 SEHNR and CDR2 FQNEAQ (reference sequence). V lost 5 bases to trimming and J lost 1 base, with 11 bases between them. This CDR3 reads CASSLGTGNTEAFF. CDR3 DNA: TGTGCCAGCAGCCTTGGGACGGGGAACACTGAAGCTTTCTTT.

This clonotype was recorded many times. The rearrangement links TRBV5-5 to TRBJ2-1, with 7 bases identical to TRBD2. Per the germline V gene, CDR1 is SGHKS and CDR2 is YYEKEE (reference sequence). The length of the CDR3 is 16 residues. The V gene end was trimmed by 0 bases and the J gene end by 3 bases; junction bases not matched to a gene: 6. CDR3 sequence: CASSLVLAENYNEQFF. The CDR3, as DNA: TGTGCCAGCAGCTTGGTCCTAGCGGAGAACTACAATGAGCAGTTCTTC.

This clonotype was counted many times. The V and J genes are TRBV28 and TRBJ2-7; D gene unclear. CDR1 MDHEN and CDR2 SYDVKM come from the germline V gene. V was cut by 5 bases and J by 6 bases, with 11 bases left in between. CDR3 size: 12 residues. CDR3 in amino acids: CASSPSIREQYF. DNA of the CDR3: TGTGCCAGCAGTCCGTCTATACGCGAGCAGTACTTC.

Many counts were recorded for this clonotype. For the CDR3, the DNA is TGTGCCAGCAGAACGGCTAGCCGGCCTGAGCAGTTCTTC. It yields the protein CASRTASRPEQFF. V usage is TRBV13 and J usage is TRBJ2-1; possibly TRBD2 for D (5 bases). This CDR3 is built from 13 residues. Per germline, CDR1 PRHDT and CDR2 FYEKMQ (reference sequence). Between the trimmed V and J ends, which lost 6 bases and 9 bases, there was a span of 15 bases.

This clonotype has a count of ten or more. The gene calls are TRBV29-1 and TRBJ1-2; 11 bases agree with TRBD1. The CDR3 is 13 residues long. The J segment lost 2 bases and the V segment lost 8 bases, leaving 4 bases of the junction unmatched. Per the germline V gene, CDR1 is SQVTM and CDR2 is ANQGSEA. For the CDR3, the DNA is TGCAGCATGAGGACAGGGGGCAACTATGGCTACACCTTC. This codes for CSMRTGGNYGYTF.

This clonotype was detected only a few times. The chain uses TRBV4-3 and TRBJ2-1, with TRBD2 matching 10 bases. V shed 0 bases, J shed 6 bases, and the junction held 5 bases outside the gene matches. The CDR3 has 16 amino acids. Germline V gene data show CDR1 as LGHNA and CDR2 as YSLEER. This CDR3 is CASSQEPSGSSNEQFF. The CDR3 coding sequence is TGCGCCAGCAGCCAAGAGCCTAGCGGGAGTTCCAATGAGCAGTTCTTC.

V is TRBV27 and J is TRBJ2-1; 8 bases map to TRBD2. V trimming: 6 bases; J trimming: 9 bases; junction bases outside the gene matches: 10. The CDR3 runs 14 residues. Germline-derived CDR1 and CDR2 are MNHEY and SMNVEV (reference sequence). CDR3 sequence: CASRILAGSGEQFF. The CDR3 DNA follows: TGTGCCAGCAGGATCCTAGCGGGCTCGGGTGAGCAGTTCTTC.

There are many counts of this clonotype. The chain employs TRBV7-9 and TRBJ2-1; 8 bases line up with TRBD2. Unmatched junction bases numbered 6, after V lost 5 bases and J lost 6 bases. Germline V gene sequence: CDR1 SEHNR, CDR2 FQNEAQ (reference sequence). This CDR3 spans 14 amino acids. The CDR3 DNA follows: TGTGCCAGCAGCCCCCCCGGGACTAGCAATGAGCAGTTCTTC. Protein: CASSPPGTSNEQFF.

The chain carries TRBV28 and TRBJ1-2; D perhaps matches TRBD1 (5 bases). The germline CDR1 and CDR2 sequences are MDHEN and SYDVKM. The CDR3 extends over 14 amino acids. V was trimmed by 4 bases and J by 6 bases, leaving 15 bases between them. CDR3 amino acids: CASSSPRVPDGYTF. CDR3 nucleotides: TGTGCCAGCAGTTCTCCCAGGGTTCCGGATGGCTACACCTTC.

This clonotype was counted many times. The chain combines TRBV10-2 with TRBJ2-5, with 11 bases fitting TRBD2. In germline, CDR1 is WSHSY, CDR2 SAAADI. This CDR3 region has 16 residues. Losses at the gene ends were 2 bases for V and 5 bases for J; bases not matched to a gene: 7. CDR3 in DNA: TGCGCCAGCAGTGAGACTAGCGGGGGTCGTGCGGAGACCCAGTACTTC. It is translated as CASSETSGGRAETQYF.